This T cell receptor (beta chain) was observed in a study of blood T cell repertoires in COVID-19. Overall study context: PBMCs, B-cell-depleted T cells, or T cells provided the cDNA or gDNA that made up the material.

The germline CDR1 and CDR2 sequences are SQVTM and ANQGSEA. The germline V and J ends were trimmed by 4 bases and 3 bases, with 9 bases remaining between them. This CDR3 contains 12 residues. Clones were sequenced by immunoSEQ multiplex PCR, and TCRdb holds only the in-frame ones, with some missing. The sample has roughly 130,000 clones; roughly 84% are singletons. The specimen was PBMCs or T cells enriched from blood (not recorded which). This clonotype was obtained from a woman under 40 who had recovered from COVID-19. V gene TRBV29-1 combines with J gene TRBJ1-2, with D uncertain. The chain's CDR3 is CSVVRQDYGYTF. CDR3 in DNA: TGCAGCGTTGTCCGGCAGGACTATGGCTACACCTTC.